This is a list of T cell receptor beta chains from one sample in a study of response to subunit inactivated influenza vaccine. One entry per CDR3 protein, called by TCRdb with MiXCR from the RT-PCR reads. The sample lists about 480,000 distinct CDR3 sequences; approximately 10% were seen once. Sequencing used PBMCs from blood, obtained roughly 6 weeks after vaccination. The receptors come from a man aged 50 to 60 who received an inactivated influenza vaccine. Each CDR3 is given with its conserved first and last residue. A D gene is named only where the DNA matches it firmly. Rows give clone size only sometimes, using once, few, many, or a class for an expanded clone.

>-|TRBJ2-1|-|TRBV3-1
TGTGCCAGCGCCTGGGGTTATGAGCAGTTCTTC
CASAWGYEQFF
>-|TRBJ2-7|-|TRBV5-1
TGCGCCAGCAGCTTGGGAGGGGTCGGGGAGCAGTACTTC
CASSLGGVGEQYF
>-|TRBJ2-7|-|TRBV7-2
TGTGCCAGCAGCCCCGCAGACTCCCTAAAAGCCTACGAGCAGTACTTC
CASSPADSLKAYEQYF
>many|TRBJ2-7|-|TRBV6-1
TGTGCCAGCAGCCACACAGACCGGACCTACGAGCAGTACTTC
CASSHTDRTYEQYF
>-|TRBJ1-1|-|TRBV5-1
TGCGCCAGCAGCTTAAGAGGGGAAATGACTGAAGCTTTCTTT
CASSLRGEMTEAFF
>many|TRBJ1-5|-|TRBV4-1
TGCGCCAGCAGCCAAATAGGTAATCAGCCCCAGCATTTT
CASSQIGNQPQHF
>few|TRBJ2-1|-|TRBV6-1
TGTGCCAGCAGAGAACAGGGCCATGAGCAGTTCTTC
CASREQGHEQFF
>few|TRBJ2-7|-|TRBV12-3/TRBV12-4
TGTGCCAGCAGTCCACCTGACAGAGCACCCTACGAGCAGTACTTC
CASSPPDRAPYEQYF
>-|TRBJ2-2|-|TRBV11-2
TGTGCCAGCAGGGACTTTGGGTCGAACACCGGGGAGCTGTTTTTT
CASRDFGSNTGELFF
>-|TRBJ2-1|-|TRBV4-3
TGCGCCAGCAGCCAAGAGGCCTTTTCTCCTAGGGAGCAGTTCTTC
CASSQEAFSPREQFF
>few|TRBJ2-5|-|TRBV6-1
TGTGCCAGCAGTACCGGGACAACGGGGCCAGAGACCCAGTACTTC
CASSTGTTGPETQYF
>-|TRBJ1-6|-|TRBV20-1
TGCAGTGCTAGAGTAGGGGGGGCACCTAATTCACCCCTCCACTTT
CSARVGGAPNSPLHF
>-|TRBJ1-2|-|TRBV12-3/TRBV12-4
TGTGCCAGCAGCCATCAAGTTAACTATGGCTACACCTTC
CASSHQVNYGYTF
>-|TRBJ1-5|-|TRBV10-3
TGTGCCATCAGTGAGTCTAAAAGCAATCAGCCCCAGCATTTT
CAISESKSNQPQHF
>-|TRBJ2-1|-|TRBV7-9
TGTGCCAGCAGCTTAGCGAAGAGCGGCAATGAGCAGTTCTTC
CASSLAKSGNEQFF
>few|TRBJ2-1|-|TRBV5-1
TGCGCCAGCAGCCCCGCCGCCGCGTCGGGACGGAATTACAATGAGCAGTTCTTC
CASSPAAASGRNYNEQFF
>few|TRBJ2-7|-|TRBV4-2
TGTGCCAGCAGCCAAGAAGGTATTGTCGACGAGCAGTACTTC
CASSQEGIVDEQYF
>-|TRBJ2-7|-|TRBV2
TGTGCCAGCAGTGAGGCCCCTCCCTACGAGCAGTACTTC
CASSEAPPYEQYF
>few|TRBJ2-4|-|TRBV3-1
TGTGCCAGCAGCCAAGGATCTCCAGGGACACCAAAAAACATTCAGTACTTC
CASSQGSPGTPKNIQYF
>few|TRBJ2-1|-|TRBV20-1
TGCAGTGCCCCACAGGAGTATGGGGGCTCCTACAATGAGCAGTTCTTC
CSAPQEYGGSYNEQFF
>few|TRBJ2-1|TRBD2|TRBV24-1
TGTGCCACCGGTAGCGGGGGGTCCAATGAGCAGTTCTTC
CATGSGGSNEQFF
>many|TRBJ2-2|-|TRBV20-1
TGCAGTTGCACAAAGGGGCAGCCCAACACCGGGGAGCTGTTTTTT
CSCTKGQPNTGELFF
>-|TRBJ2-7|TRBD1|TRBV11-2
TGTGCCAGCAGCCCCCGGGACAGTCCCCTTCCATGGGCCTACGAGCAGTACTTC
CASSPRDSPLPWAYEQYF
>few|TRBJ2-5|TRBD1|TRBV7-2
TGTGCCAGCAGCCCCCGGGACAGGGGGCAAGAGACCCAGTACTTC
CASSPRDRGQETQYF
>few|TRBJ2-7|-|TRBV6-1
TGTGCCAGCATGGGACGGGAGAGCTCCTACGAGCAGTACTTC
CASMGRESSYEQYF
>many|TRBJ1-1|TRBD1|TRBV20-1
TGCAGTGCTGCCGAGGGACAGGGGCACACTGAAGCTTTCTTT
CSAAEGQGHTEAFF
>-|TRBJ1-6|TRBD1|TRBV29-1
TGCAGCTGCCGGGACAGTTATAATTCACCCCTCCACTTT
CSCRDSYNSPLHF
>-|TRBJ2-3|TRBD2|TRBV4-3
TGCGCCAGCAGCCAAGTTTGGGGACTAGCGGCTAGCACAGATACGCAGTATTTT
CASSQVWGLAASTDTQYF
>few|TRBJ2-7|-|TRBV15
TGTGCCACCAGCGATGACAGCTACGAGCAGTACTTC
CATSDDSYEQYF
>few|TRBJ1-6|-|TRBV20-1
TGCAGTGCTAGGTCGGGGGCGATGGCACCCCTCCACTTT
CSARSGAMAPLHF
>few|TRBJ2-1|-|TRBV20-1
TGCAGTGCTTTTAGCGTGGGGGCCGCTTATGAGCAGTTCTTC
CSAFSVGAAYEQFF
>few|TRBJ2-5|-|TRBV6-5
TGTGCCAGCAGTTATTTCCAGGGTACACAAGAGACCCAGTACTTC
CASSYFQGTQETQYF
>few|TRBJ2-2|TRBD2|TRBV7-2
TGTGCCAGCACCTCCGGGCTAGCGGGAACCGGGGAGCTGTTTTTT
CASTSGLAGTGELFF
>few|TRBJ2-5|TRBD1|TRBV20-1
TGCAGTGCTAGGACTGGGACAGGCAGAGAACAAGAGACCCAGTACTTC
CSARTGTGREQETQYF
>-|TRBJ1-1|-|TRBV24-1
TGTGCCACCAGCGTGAGAGGAGACACGTACATGAACACTGAAGCTTTCTTT
CATSVRGDTYMNTEAFF
>many|TRBJ2-2|TRBD2|TRBV6-1
TGTGCCAGCAGTCGTAGCGGGGGGACAAACACCGGGGAGCTGTTTTTT
CASSRSGGTNTGELFF
>-|TRBJ2-7|-|TRBV20-1
TGCAGTGCTCTCCCCGCAGGCGGGACCTACGAGCAGTACTTC
CSALPAGGTYEQYF
>few|TRBJ2-3|-|TRBV4-2
TGTGCCAGCAGCCAAGAGAGGTTTCGGGCAGATACGCAGTATTTT
CASSQERFRADTQYF
>-|TRBJ2-3|-|TRBV4-3
TGCGCCAGCAGCCAAGACCCCCTGCCCTTGGGCACAGATACGCAGTATTTT
CASSQDPLPLGTDTQYF
>many|TRBJ1-1|-|TRBV20-1
TGCAGTGCGGGACAACTGAACACTGAAGCTTTCTTT
CSAGQLNTEAFF
>-|TRBJ1-2|-|TRBV6-2/TRBV6-3
TGTGCCAGCAAGGCGGACGGTAACTATGGCTACACCTTC
CASKADGNYGYTF
>few|TRBJ2-2|-|TRBV29-1
TGCAGCGTTGTGAGGGCCCCGAACACCGGGGAGCTGTTTTTT
CSVVRAPNTGELFF
>-|TRBJ2-5|-|TRBV6-2/TRBV6-3
TGTGCCAGCAGTTATCCGACAGAGACCCAGTACTTC
CASSYPTETQYF
>many|TRBJ2-5|TRBD2|TRBV12-3/TRBV12-4
TGTGCCAGCCAGATAGCGGGAGCCATCCAAGAGACCCAGTACTTC
CASQIAGAIQETQYF
>many|TRBJ2-3|TRBD1|TRBV7-6
TGTGCCAGCAGCCCAAGGACAGGGCGCACAGATACGCAGTATTTT
CASSPRTGRTDTQYF
>-|TRBJ2-1|TRBD1|TRBV29-1
TGCAGCGTTGAGACCGGACAGGGCCCAGGCACTGAGCAGTTCTTC
CSVETGQGPGTEQFF
>-|TRBJ1-5|TRBD1|TRBV7-2
TGTGCCAGCAGCACCAGGACAGGGGACCAGCCCCAGCATTTT
CASSTRTGDQPQHF
>-|TRBJ2-7|TRBD2|TRBV6-5
TGTGCCAGCAGTTACCGACTAGCGGGAGCTGCCGAGCAGTACTTC
CASSYRLAGAAEQYF
>-|TRBJ2-1|-|TRBV12-3/TRBV12-4
TGTGCCAGCAGTTTTGCACTTTCCTACAATGAGCAGTTCTTC
CASSFALSYNEQFF
>many|TRBJ2-2|-|TRBV27
TGTGCCAGCAGTTTGGTAGGGGTCGGGACCGGGGAGCTGTTTTTT
CASSLVGVGTGELFF
>few|TRBJ1-1|-|TRBV9
TGTGCCAGCAGCCCGCGGCCGGTAAAGACTGAAGCTTTCTTT
CASSPRPVKTEAFF
>many|TRBJ2-6|-|TRBV6-5
TGTGCCAGCAGATTATCTGGGGCCAACGTCCTGACTTTC
CASRLSGANVLTF
>few|TRBJ1-1|-|TRBV6-6
TGTGCCAGCAGTTACTCGTCCAAGGGGGCTTTCTTT
CASSYSSKGAFF